This T cell receptor (beta chain) was identified in a study of cytomegalovirus exposure and HLA in healthy donors (dated by TCRdb to about 2017). Notes on the research overall: In an earlier analysis of fewer than 750 of the donors, 250 to 350 Gb of sequence data and 90 million to 120 million unique TCR beta sequences from 150 million to 200 million T cells were reported. An early release covering 550 to 650 HLA-typed donors comprised approximately 300 gigabases of sequencing data and around 86 million unique TCR sequences. Among the roughly 400 genotyped donors, around 81% belonged to the genetic ancestry cluster associated with self-reported Caucasian donors. The aim of the study was to test whether cataloging public T cell receptors could identify signatures of past pathogen exposure. The study used immunosequencing to profile the T cell repertoires of several hundred subjects and linked those repertoires to cytomegalovirus serostatus. In addition to the first cohort of 500 to 850 subjects, a separate validation cohort of 120 different subjects was used. To predict cytomegalovirus infection status, the study brought together high-throughput TCR immunosequencing, statistical association of individual TCRs with disease status, and machine learning. A later analysis re-analyzed previously published TCR beta repertoires from 600 to 850 donors and added high-resolution HLA genotyping to study TCR occurrence patterns. Rather than using new phenotypic data, the later analysis identified candidate immune exposures from TCR beta sequences and from how often those sequences occurred across donors. An earlier analysis of fewer than 750 of the donors used high-throughput TCR beta sequencing to judge whether each TCR beta V gene segment behaved as functional or pseudogenic. Alongside the repertoire data, information on donor age, sex, ethnicity and CMV serostatus was compiled. Genome-wide SNP genotypes for about 65% of the roughly 700 donors were used in a later genetic analysis, which treated that subset as a discovery cohort. Every discovery cohort repertoire had been produced on one sequencing platform. HLA typing covered class I and class II loci at four-digit resolution. The number of typed donors differed by locus: about 620-630 for A, B, C, DRB1 and DQB1; some 500 for DQA1; 606 for DPA1; and some 430 for DPB1. Four to six DR-DQ haplotypes were handled as single units for association and clustering because linkage in the cohort was strong. Across around 400 genotyped donors of the cohort, an average of about 240,000 unique TCR beta nucleotide sequences per donor were sequenced, and approximately 17% of those sequences were non-productive.

On this clone itself: What this receptor recognizes is not known. At one of its ends the junction is not consistent with the germline gene, which may arise from a read error.

The library was built by means of the immunoSEQ multiplex PCR assay. The multiplex PCR relied on a mix of 60 forward primers for TCR Vbeta segments and 13 reverse primers for TCR Jbeta segments. Amplification of the CDR3 region of rearranged TCR beta genes was performed with a multiplex PCR assay on genomic DNA. The Illumina HiSeq System was used to sequence the amplified TCR beta libraries as 87-base-pair reads. Under the source paper's analysis protocol: A later analysis counted tens of millions of unique TCR beta chains across the 550 to 700 repertoires, and 9 million to 14 million of these chains were shared by at least two donors. A nearest-neighbor algorithm error-corrected the raw reads and collapsed the reads into unique sequences, merging closely related sequences to remove PCR and sequencing errors. CDR3 sequences were aligned to IMGT reference sequences to assign V, D and J gene segments. For a sequence to be retained, a match of at least six nucleotides to both a V gene segment and a J gene segment was required. Rearrangements were called productive when the CDR3 lacked stop codons and stayed in frame with V and J; all others were non-productive. CDR3 was defined by IMGT convention, running from the second conserved V-encoded cysteine to the conserved J-encoded phenylalanine. In an earlier analysis of approximately 590 of the donors, sequences lacking an unambiguous match to a single V gene segment were excluded. In an earlier analysis of a few hundred of the donors, a V segment was called functional when productive rearrangements were above 56.7%, and segregating when the standard deviation between donors exceeded 5%. A statistical classification framework was built for diagnosing cytomegalovirus status from the catalog of TCR beta chain sequences. A later analysis assigned V and J genes by comparing TCR nucleotide sequences with IMGT/GENE-DB human TR gene sequences. The TCRdist pipeline was used in a later analysis to assign CDR3 sequences and most-parsimonious VDJ recombination scenarios. A later analysis defined each TCR beta chain by its CDR3 amino acid sequence plus V-gene family, and excluded reads lacking a unique V-gene family. A later analysis removed 592 highly shared, low-generation-probability nucleotide sequences to deal with suspected cross-contamination and a sequencing artifact. A later analysis calculated a clonal expansion index for each public chain from normalized within-repertoire ranks of inferred template counts. In a later analysis, generation probabilities were computed with a VDJ recombination model fitted to out-of-frame rearrangements, and the resulting probabilities were checked against IGoR. Hypergeometric tests were used in a later analysis to score TCR-TCR, TCR-HLA and TCR-CMV co-occurrence, with a repertoire-size bias correction applied to the TCR pairs. A later analysis estimated false discovery rates by permuting HLA or CMV assignments 20 times. In a later analysis, co-occurring TCRs were grouped with DBSCAN, and TCRdist sequence similarity was added when clustering was performed within HLA-allele-positive subsets. Repertoires with fewer than 30,000 or more than 120,000 public chains were left out of co-occurrence clustering, as were four to six repertoires with anomalous nucleotide sharing. TCRdb provides this immuneACCESS table in a form limited to in-frame rearrangements. Some clones are lacking; in checked studies, under half of them reflect an unresolved V gene, and why the rest are absent is not known. That table supplies the V and J calls and clone size; D and trimming were determined from the DNA. This sample holds approximately 100,000 clones; less than 80% were observed only once. Around 4% of the sample rests with the top ten.

In total, approximately 610 healthy bone marrow donors made up the cohort. At the time of sampling, all cohort members were nominally healthy, though unrecorded immune exposures were likely present. The donor was CMV seropositive and was included in the group of approximately 300 seropositive cohort members. A peripheral blood sample was collected from each donor, and TCR beta sequencing was performed on peripheral blood mononuclear cells. Genomic DNA extraction from the blood cell samples was performed with the Qiagen DNeasy Blood Extraction Kit. The paper as a whole reports these results and caveats: Specific HLA alleles were associated with 15,000 to 20,000 TCR beta sequences at a false discovery rate of 0.05 in a later analysis. Linkage disequilibrium might explain the correlated functional status among segregating V segments, but an unknown experimental factor could not be ruled out. According to a later genetic analysis, donors in an Asian-associated ancestry cluster had fewer N-insertions in productive TCRs than the approximately 700-donor mean. Most CMV-associated TCR beta chains appeared to be HLA-restricted in a later analysis, and the HLA associations seemed to be driven largely by CMV exposure. In this cohort, only TCR beta chains were sequenced, and detectable features were limited by the absence of alpha or paired-chain data. A cluster of highly shared sequence variants was judged likely to represent a technical artifact of the sequencing pipeline. An association between a missense DCLRE1C variant and V-gene and J-gene trimming of TCR beta chains was found in a later genetic analysis and replicated in an independent cohort. Several of the top co-occurrence clusters appeared to be linked to parvovirus B19, influenza, CMV and Epstein-Barr virus, according to a later analysis. In an earlier analysis of under 600 of the donors, most TCR beta V segments were observed in productive rearrangements about 87% or about 30% of the time, broadly matching IMGT annotations. For the cohort, immune exposure information was limited to CMV serostatus. Most TCR sequences were observed very rarely across donors, whereas some public TCRs were present in many individuals. When HLA alleles, especially DR and DQ, strongly co-occurred, TCR associations were difficult to assign to individual alleles. The study listed 164 TCR beta chains as associated with cytomegalovirus. According to the authors, the approach could potentially be generalized to other disease states and immunological phenotypes. In a later analysis, the rate of TCR association differed among HLA loci, with DRB1 alleles having the most associated TCRs and HLA-C alleles having the fewest. Cytomegalovirus status was reported to be diagnosed by the classifier with high specificity and sensitivity in both the original and validation cohorts. Because counts were too low, approximately 15 rarely observed V segments, including chromosome 9 orphons, were excluded from the earlier analysis of fewer than 650 of the donors. Because HLA typing was unavailable for some donors at each locus, only the typed subset was used in association tests. Compared with equally common non-associated chains, HLA-associated TCR beta chains in a later analysis were more clonally expanded and had lower generation probabilities. In vitro tests confirmed that a few of the cytomegalovirus-associated TCR beta chains recognize cytomegalovirus antigens. A further reported finding was that TCR beta sequences accurately predicted the HLA-A and HLA-B alleles for most subjects in the first cohort. Sequencing depth was assumed to be roughly uniform across donors in the presence/absence analyses, though that assumption may not hold. Some IMGT-functional V segments, including TRBV6-2 and TRBV6-3, could not be distinguished by the 87-base-pair reads and were therefore excluded.

Spanning cysteine to phenylalanine, the CDR3 consists of 16 amino acids. The sequence is cut down to CDR3 DNA, 48 bases in frame from base 1. CDR1 is given as LNHNV and CDR2 as YYDKDF, both from the germline V gene (reference sequence). The sequence derives from a man aged 30 to 39 in good health and CMV-seropositive. The chain couples TRBV15 to TRBJ2-7, and TRBD2 may be the D gene, going by 5 matching bases. The sample was PBMCs. The DNA sequence is as follows: TGTGCCACCAACAGAGATCTTCCGGGGATGGGCTACGAGCAGTACTTC. It specifies CATNRDLPGMGYEQYF.